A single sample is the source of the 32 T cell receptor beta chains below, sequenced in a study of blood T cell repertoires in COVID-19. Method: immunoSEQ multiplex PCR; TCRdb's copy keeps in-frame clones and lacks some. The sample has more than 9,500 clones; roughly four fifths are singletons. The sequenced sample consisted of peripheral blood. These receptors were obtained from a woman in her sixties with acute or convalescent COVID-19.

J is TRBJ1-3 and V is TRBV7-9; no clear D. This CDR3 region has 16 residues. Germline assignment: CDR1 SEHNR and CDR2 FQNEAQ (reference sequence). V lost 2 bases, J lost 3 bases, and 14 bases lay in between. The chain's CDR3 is CASSLIPQALGNTIYF. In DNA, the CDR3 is TGTGCCAGCAGCTTAATCCCGCAGGCCCTTGGAAACACCATATATTTT. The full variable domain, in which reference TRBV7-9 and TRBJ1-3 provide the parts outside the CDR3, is DTGVSQNPRHKITKRGQNVTFRCDPISEHNRLYWYRQTLGQGPEFLTYFQNEAQLEKSRLLSDRFSAERPKGSFSTLEIQRTEQGDSAMYLCASSLIPQALGNTIYFGEGSWLTVV.

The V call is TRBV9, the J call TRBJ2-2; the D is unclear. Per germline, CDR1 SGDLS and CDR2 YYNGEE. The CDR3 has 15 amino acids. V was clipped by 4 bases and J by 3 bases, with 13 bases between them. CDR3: CASSPRYFDTGELFF. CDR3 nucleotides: TGTGCCAGCAGCCCACGGTACTTTGACACCGGGGAGCTGTTTTTT.

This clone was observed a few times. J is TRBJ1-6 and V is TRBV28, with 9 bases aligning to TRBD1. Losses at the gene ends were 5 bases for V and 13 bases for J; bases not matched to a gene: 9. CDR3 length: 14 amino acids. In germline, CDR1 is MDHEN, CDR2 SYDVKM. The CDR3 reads CASSDGTGSFPLHF. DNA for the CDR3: TGTGCCAGCAGTGATGGGACAGGGTCTTTTCCCCTCCACTTT.

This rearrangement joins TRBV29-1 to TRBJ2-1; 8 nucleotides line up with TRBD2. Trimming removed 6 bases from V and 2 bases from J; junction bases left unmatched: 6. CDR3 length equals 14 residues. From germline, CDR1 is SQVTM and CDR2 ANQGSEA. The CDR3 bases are TGCAGCGTCGCGGGGGGTATGGCCTACAATGAGCAGTTCTTC. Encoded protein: CSVAGGMAYNEQFF.

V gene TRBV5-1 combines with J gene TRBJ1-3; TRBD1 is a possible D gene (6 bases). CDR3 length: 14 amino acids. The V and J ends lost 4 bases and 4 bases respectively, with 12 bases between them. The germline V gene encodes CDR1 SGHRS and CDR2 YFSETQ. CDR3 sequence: CASSDTQGGNTIYF. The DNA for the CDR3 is TGCGCCAGCAGCGACACCCAGGGGGGAAACACCATATATTTT.

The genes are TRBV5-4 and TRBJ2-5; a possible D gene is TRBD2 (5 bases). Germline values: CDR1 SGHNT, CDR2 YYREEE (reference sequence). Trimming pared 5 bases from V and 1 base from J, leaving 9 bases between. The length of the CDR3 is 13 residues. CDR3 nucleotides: TGTGCCAGCAGGAACGGGGTCCAAGAGACCCAGTACTTC. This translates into CASRNGVQETQYF.

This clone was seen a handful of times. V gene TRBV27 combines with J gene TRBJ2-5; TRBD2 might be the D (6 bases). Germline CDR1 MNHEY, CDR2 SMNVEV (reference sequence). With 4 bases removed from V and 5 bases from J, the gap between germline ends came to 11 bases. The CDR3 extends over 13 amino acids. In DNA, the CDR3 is TGTGCCAGCAGTTGGCGGGCGGGGGAGACCCAGTACTTC. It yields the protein CASSWRAGETQYF.

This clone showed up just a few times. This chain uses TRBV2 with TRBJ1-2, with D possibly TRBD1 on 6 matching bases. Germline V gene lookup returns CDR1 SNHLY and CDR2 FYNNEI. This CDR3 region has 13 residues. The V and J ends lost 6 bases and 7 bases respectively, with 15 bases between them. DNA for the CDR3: TGTGCCAGCAGACTTACAGGGCTTTCTGGCTACACCTTC. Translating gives CASRLTGLSGYTF.

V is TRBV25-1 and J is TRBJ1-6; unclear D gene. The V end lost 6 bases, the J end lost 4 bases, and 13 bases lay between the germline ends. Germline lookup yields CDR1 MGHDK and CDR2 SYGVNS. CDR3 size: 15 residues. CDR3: CASRPGRIYNSPLHF. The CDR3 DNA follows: TGTGCCAGCAGGCCAGGTCGCATTTATAATTCACCCCTCCACTTT. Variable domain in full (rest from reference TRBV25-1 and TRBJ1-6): EADIYQTPRYLVIGTGKKITLECSQTMGHDKMYWYQQDPGMELHLIHYSYGVNSTEKGDLSSESTVSRIRTEHFPLTLESARPSHTSQYLCASRPGRIYNSPLHFGNGTRLTVT.

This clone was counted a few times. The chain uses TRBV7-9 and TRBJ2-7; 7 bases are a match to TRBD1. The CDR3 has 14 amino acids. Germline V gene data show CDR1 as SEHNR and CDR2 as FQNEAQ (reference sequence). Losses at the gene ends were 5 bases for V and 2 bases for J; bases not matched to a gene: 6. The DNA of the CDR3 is TGTGCCAGCAGCCATCGACAGGGTGCCTACGAGCAGTACTTC. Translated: CASSHRQGAYEQYF.

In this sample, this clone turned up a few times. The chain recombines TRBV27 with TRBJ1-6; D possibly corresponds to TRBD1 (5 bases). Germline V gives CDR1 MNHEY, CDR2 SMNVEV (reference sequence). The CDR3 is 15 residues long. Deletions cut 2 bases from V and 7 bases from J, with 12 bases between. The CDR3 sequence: CASSLRRGGNSPLHF. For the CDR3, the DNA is TGTGCCAGCAGTTTACGCCGGGGGGGGAATTCACCCCTCCACTTT.

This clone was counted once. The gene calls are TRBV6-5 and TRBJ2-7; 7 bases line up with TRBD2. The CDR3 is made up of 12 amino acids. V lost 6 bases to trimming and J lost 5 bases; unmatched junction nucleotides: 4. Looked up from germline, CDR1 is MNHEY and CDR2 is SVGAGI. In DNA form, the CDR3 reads TGTGCCAGCAGAGCGGGACTCCACGAGCAGTACTTC. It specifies CASRAGLHEQYF.

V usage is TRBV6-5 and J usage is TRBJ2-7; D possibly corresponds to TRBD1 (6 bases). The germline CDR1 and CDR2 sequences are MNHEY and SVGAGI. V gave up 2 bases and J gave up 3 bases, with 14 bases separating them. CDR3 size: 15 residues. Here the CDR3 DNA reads TGTGCCAGCAGTTACGGGGGCTATGCGGACTACGAGCAGTACTTC. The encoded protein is CASSYGGYADYEQYF.

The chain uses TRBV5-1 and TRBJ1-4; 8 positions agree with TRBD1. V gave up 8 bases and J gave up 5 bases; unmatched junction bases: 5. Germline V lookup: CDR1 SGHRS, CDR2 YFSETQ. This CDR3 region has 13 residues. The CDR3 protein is CARNRGSNEKLFF. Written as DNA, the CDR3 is TGCGCCAGGAACAGGGGGTCAAATGAAAAACTGTTTTTT.

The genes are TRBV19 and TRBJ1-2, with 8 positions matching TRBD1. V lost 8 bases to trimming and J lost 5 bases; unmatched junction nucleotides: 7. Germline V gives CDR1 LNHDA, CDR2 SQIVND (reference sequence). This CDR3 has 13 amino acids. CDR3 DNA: TGTGCCAGTCGACAGGGGTTAGGGTATGGCTACACCTTC. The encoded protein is CASRQGLGYGYTF.

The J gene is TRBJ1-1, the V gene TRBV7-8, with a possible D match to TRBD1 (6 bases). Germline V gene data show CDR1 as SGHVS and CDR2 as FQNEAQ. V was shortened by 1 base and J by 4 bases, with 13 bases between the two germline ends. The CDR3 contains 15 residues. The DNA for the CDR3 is TGTGCCAGCAGCTTAGGGGCGGTGGGGGCCACTGAAGCTTTCTTT. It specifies CASSLGAVGATEAFF.

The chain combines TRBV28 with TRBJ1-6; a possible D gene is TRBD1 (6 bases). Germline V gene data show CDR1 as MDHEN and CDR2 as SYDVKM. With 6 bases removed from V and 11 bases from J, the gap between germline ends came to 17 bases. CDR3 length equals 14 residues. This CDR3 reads CASSHRASRAPLHF. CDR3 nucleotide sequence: TGTGCCAGCAGCCACAGGGCCTCGCGGGCACCCCTCCACTTT.

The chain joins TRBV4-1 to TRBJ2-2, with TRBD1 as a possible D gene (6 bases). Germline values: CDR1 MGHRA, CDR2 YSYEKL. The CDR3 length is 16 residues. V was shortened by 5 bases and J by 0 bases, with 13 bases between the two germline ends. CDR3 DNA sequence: TGCGCCAGCAGCAGGACAGACTTCGCGAACACCGGGGAGCTGTTTTTT. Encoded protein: CASSRTDFANTGELFF.

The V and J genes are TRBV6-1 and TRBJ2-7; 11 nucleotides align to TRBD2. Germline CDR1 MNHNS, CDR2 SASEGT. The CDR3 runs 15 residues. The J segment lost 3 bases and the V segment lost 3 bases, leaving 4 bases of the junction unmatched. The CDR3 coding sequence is TGTGCCAGCAGTGAGGCCCTAGCGGGGGGCTACGAGCAGTACTTC. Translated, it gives CASSEALAGGYEQYF.

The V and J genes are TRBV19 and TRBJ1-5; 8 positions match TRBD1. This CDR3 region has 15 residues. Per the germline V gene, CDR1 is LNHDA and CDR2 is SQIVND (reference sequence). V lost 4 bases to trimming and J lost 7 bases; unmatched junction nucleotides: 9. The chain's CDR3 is CASSRNQGAGQPQHF. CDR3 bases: TGTGCCAGTAGTAGAAACCAGGGGGCCGGGCAGCCCCAGCATTTT.

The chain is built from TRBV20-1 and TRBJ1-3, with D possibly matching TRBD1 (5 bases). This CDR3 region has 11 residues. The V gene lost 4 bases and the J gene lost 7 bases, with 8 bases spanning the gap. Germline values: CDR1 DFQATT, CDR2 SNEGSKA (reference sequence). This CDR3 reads CSATGGNTIYF. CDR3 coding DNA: TGCAGTGCTACGGGGGGGAACACCATATATTTT.

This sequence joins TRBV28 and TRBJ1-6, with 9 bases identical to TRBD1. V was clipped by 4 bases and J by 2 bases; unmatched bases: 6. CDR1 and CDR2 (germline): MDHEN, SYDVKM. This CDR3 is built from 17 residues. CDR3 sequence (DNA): TGTGCCAGCAGTTCGCTTGGACAGGGGACCTATAATTCACCCCTCCACTTT. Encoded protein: CASSSLGQGTYNSPLHF.

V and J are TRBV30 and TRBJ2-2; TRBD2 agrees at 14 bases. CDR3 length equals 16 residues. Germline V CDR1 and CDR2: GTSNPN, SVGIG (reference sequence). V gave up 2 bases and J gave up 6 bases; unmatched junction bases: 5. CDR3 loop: CAWSSRLAGGAGELFF. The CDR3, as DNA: TGTGCCTGGAGTTCCAGACTAGCGGGGGGGGCCGGGGAGCTGTTTTTT. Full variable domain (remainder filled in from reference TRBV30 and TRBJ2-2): SQTIHQWPATLVQPVGSPLSLECTVEGTSNPNLYWYRQAAGRGLQLLFYSVGIGQISSEVPQNLSASRPQDRQFILSSKKLLLSDSGFYLCAWSSRLAGGAGELFFGEGSRLTVL.

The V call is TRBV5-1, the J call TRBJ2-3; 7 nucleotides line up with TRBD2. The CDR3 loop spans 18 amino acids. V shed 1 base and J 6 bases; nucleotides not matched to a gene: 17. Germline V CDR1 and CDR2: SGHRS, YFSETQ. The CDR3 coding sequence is TGCGCCAGCAGCTTGCGCCCCGTACTGGTGGCGCGGGGGGATACGCAGTATTTT. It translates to CASSLRPVLVARGDTQYF. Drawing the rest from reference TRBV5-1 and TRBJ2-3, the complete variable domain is KAGVTQTPRYLIKTRGQQVTLSCSPISGHRSVSWYQQTPGQGLQFLFEYFSETQRNKGNFPGRFSGRQFSNSRSEMNVSTLELGDSALYLCASSLRPVLVARGDTQYFGPGTRLTVL.

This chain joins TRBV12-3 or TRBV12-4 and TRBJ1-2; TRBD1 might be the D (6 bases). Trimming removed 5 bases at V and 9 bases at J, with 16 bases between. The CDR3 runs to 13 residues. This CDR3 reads CASSAGIRGRYTF. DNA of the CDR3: TGTGCCAGCAGTGCCGGGATCAGGGGTCGCTACACCTTC.

The CDR3: CASSSIRGSYSGNTIYF. CDR3 coding DNA: TGTGCCAGTAGCTCTATTAGAGGGTCCTACTCTGGAAACACCATATATTTT. V is TRBV19 and J is TRBJ1-3; D gene unclear. Germline assignment: CDR1 LNHDA and CDR2 SQIVND (reference sequence). The CDR3 covers 17 residues. Trimming cost V 6 bases and J 0 bases, with 18 bases left between them. Drawing the rest from reference TRBV19 and TRBJ1-3, the complete variable domain is DGGITQSPKYLFRKEGQNVTLSCEQNLNHDAMYWYRQDPGQGLRLIYYSQIVNDFQKGDIAEGYSVSREKKESFPLTVTSAQKNPTAFYLCASSSIRGSYSGNTIYFGEGSWLTVV.

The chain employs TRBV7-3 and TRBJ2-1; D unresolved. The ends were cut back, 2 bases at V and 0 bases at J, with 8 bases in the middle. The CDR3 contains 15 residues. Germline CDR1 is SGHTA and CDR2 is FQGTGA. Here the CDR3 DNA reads TGTGCCAGCAGCTTATCCCCTAGCTCCTACAATGAGCAGTTCTTC. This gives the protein CASSLSPSSYNEQFF.

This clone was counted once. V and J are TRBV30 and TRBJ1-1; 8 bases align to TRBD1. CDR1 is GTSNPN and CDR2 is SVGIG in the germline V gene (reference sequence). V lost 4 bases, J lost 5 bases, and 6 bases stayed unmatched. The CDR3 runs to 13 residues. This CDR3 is CAWNYRGGTEAFF. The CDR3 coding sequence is TGTGCCTGGAATTACAGGGGGGGAACTGAAGCTTTCTTT.

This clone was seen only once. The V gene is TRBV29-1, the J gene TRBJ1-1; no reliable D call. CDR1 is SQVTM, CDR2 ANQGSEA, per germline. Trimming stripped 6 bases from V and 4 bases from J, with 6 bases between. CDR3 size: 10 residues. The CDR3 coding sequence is TGCAGCGTCACGAGCACTGAAGCTTTCTTT. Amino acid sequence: CSVTSTEAFF.

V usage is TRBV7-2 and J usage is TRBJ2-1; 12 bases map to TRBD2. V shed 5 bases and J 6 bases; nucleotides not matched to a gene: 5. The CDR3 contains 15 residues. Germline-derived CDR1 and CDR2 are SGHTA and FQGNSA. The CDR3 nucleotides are TGTGCCAGCAGCGTGACTAGCGGGGGAACCAATGAGCAGTTCTTC. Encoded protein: CASSVTSGGTNEQFF.

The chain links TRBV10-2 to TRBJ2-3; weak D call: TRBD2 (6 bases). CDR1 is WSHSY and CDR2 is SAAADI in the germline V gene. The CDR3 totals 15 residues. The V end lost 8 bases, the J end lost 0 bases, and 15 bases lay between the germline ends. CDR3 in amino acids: CASRESPTSTDTQYF. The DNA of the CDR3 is TGCGCCAGCCGGGAGTCACCCACTAGCACAGATACGCAGTATTTT.

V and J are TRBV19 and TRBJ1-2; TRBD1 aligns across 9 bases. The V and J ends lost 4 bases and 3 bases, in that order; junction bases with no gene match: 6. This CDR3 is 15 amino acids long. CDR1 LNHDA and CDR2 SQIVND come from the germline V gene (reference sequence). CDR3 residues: CASSSPDRGYYGYTF. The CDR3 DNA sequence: TGTGCCAGTAGTAGTCCGGACAGGGGATACTATGGCTACACCTTC.